The source of this T cell receptor beta chain is a study of cytomegalovirus exposure and HLA in healthy donors. The study's findings and limits: A prior analysis recorded that most TCR beta V segments were productive about 90% or about 30% of the time.

CDR3 length: 14 amino acids. Per the germline V gene, CDR1 is SGHTA and CDR2 is FQGTGA. Trimming at V came to 4 bases and at J to 4 bases, leaving 2 bases not matched to a gene. To note about this clone: Its matching antigen is unknown.

The PCR employed 60 Vbeta primers together with 13 Jbeta primers. Assay used: immunoSEQ multiplex PCR; TCRdb lists only in-frame clones, some missing. The repertoire holds about 170,000 clones, with around 74% as singletons. The rearrangement links TRBV7-3 to TRBJ2-3; TRBD1 agrees at 10 bases. The sample was PBMCs. This sequence originates from a female donor in good health and CMV-seronegative. In DNA form, the CDR3 reads TGTGCCAGCAGCTGGGACAGGGGTTCAGATACGCAGTATTTT. It codes for CASSWDRGSDTQYF.